This T cell receptor beta chain derives from a study of blood T cell repertoires in COVID-19. Overall study: There were acute and convalescent COVID-19 samples, and they came from the United States, Italy and Spain. T cells, B-cell-depleted T cells, or PBMCs supplied cDNA or gDNA.

Clones were read by immunoSEQ multiplex PCR, and TCRdb kept only the in-frame ones, dropping some. The data hold 350,000 to 550,000 clones, with 87% observed a single time. The V end lost 5 bases, the J end lost 5 bases, and 18 bases lay between the germline ends. Germline V CDR1 and CDR2: MDHEN, SYDVKM. This CDR3 contains 15 residues. The chain couples TRBV28 to TRBJ2-5; D call uncertain. Sequenced: PBMCs or T cells enriched from blood (not recorded which). The receptor was isolated from a woman between 18 and 29 years old with acute COVID-19. The CDR3 sequence: CASSPGGVERETQYF. The CDR3 DNA follows: TGTGCCAGCAGTCCCGGTGGTGTGGAGAGGGAGACCCAGTACTTC.